This is a list of T cell receptor beta chains from one sample in a study of blood T cell repertoires in COVID-19. Clones were read by immunoSEQ multiplex PCR, and TCRdb kept only the in-frame ones, dropping some. The data contain around 340,000 clones, 88% of them singletons. The sequencing input was PBMCs or T cells enriched from blood (not recorded which). The receptor source for this set is a woman in her thirties who had been exposed to COVID-19. Both conserved end residues are part of each CDR3. The order of the fields is J gene, clone size, V gene, D gene, CDR3 protein, CDR3 DNA. A D gene is named only where the DNA matches it firmly. The size entry is marked missing in some rows and otherwise reads once, few, many or a size class.

J gene: TRBJ1-5
clone size: -
V gene: TRBV10-3
D gene: -
CDR3 protein: CAISDPGVNQPQHF
CDR3 DNA: TGTGCCATCAGTGACCCAGGGGTCAATCAGCCCCAGCATTTT

J gene: TRBJ2-2
clone size: -
V gene: TRBV9
D gene: -
CDR3 protein: CASSVGPGRTGELFF
CDR3 DNA: TGTGCCAGCAGCGTCGGCCCAGGCCGCACCGGGGAGCTGTTTTTT

J gene: TRBJ2-7
clone size: -
V gene: TRBV27
D gene: TRBD2
CDR3 protein: CASSPIGLAGGWASYEQYF
CDR3 DNA: TGTGCCAGCAGTCCCATCGGACTAGCGGGAGGATGGGCATCCTACGAGCAGTACTTC

J gene: TRBJ2-3
clone size: once
V gene: TRBV18
D gene: -
CDR3 protein: CASSPRLDLADTQYF
CDR3 DNA: TGTGCCAGCTCACCCAGACTAGACTTAGCGGATACGCAGTATTTT

J gene: TRBJ2-1
clone size: few
V gene: TRBV5-8
D gene: -
CDR3 protein: CASSLSRVGGEQFF
CDR3 DNA: TGTGCCAGCAGCTTGAGTAGGGTCGGGGGTGAGCAGTTCTTC

J gene: TRBJ2-1
clone size: -
V gene: TRBV11-3
D gene: TRBD2
CDR3 protein: CASSLGAGLAGASSYNEQFF
CDR3 DNA: TGTGCCAGCAGCTTAGGGGCGGGACTAGCGGGAGCCAGCTCCTACAATGAGCAGTTCTTC

J gene: TRBJ1-1
clone size: once
V gene: TRBV24-1
D gene: -
CDR3 protein: CATSDPGIPEAFF
CDR3 DNA: TGTGCCACCAGTGATCCAGGGATACCTGAAGCTTTCTTT

J gene: TRBJ2-5
clone size: -
V gene: TRBV27
D gene: TRBD1
CDR3 protein: CASSLLGTERETQYF
CDR3 DNA: TGTGCCAGCAGTTTATTAGGGACAGAAAGGGAGACCCAGTACTTC

J gene: TRBJ1-5
clone size: -
V gene: TRBV6-5
D gene: TRBD1
CDR3 protein: CASRTGTGGQPQHF
CDR3 DNA: TGTGCCAGCAGGACAGGGACCGGGGGTCAGCCCCAGCATTTT

J gene: TRBJ1-5
clone size: once
V gene: TRBV30
D gene: TRBD1
CDR3 protein: CACSGRQGSNQPQHF
CDR3 DNA: TGTGCCTGTAGTGGACGACAGGGCAGCAATCAGCCCCAGCATTTT

J gene: TRBJ2-1
clone size: -
V gene: TRBV18
D gene: -
CDR3 protein: CASSPGLDNEQFF
CDR3 DNA: TGTGCCAGCTCACCGGGACTGGACAATGAGCAGTTCTTC

J gene: TRBJ2-5
clone size: -
V gene: TRBV9
D gene: TRBD1
CDR3 protein: CASSVGKTGVGETQYF
CDR3 DNA: TGTGCCAGCAGCGTAGGAAAGACAGGGGTGGGAGAGACCCAGTACTTC

J gene: TRBJ2-3
clone size: -
V gene: TRBV13
D gene: TRBD2
CDR3 protein: CASSLLTGAGVGADTQYF
CDR3 DNA: TGTGCCAGCAGCTTATTAACTGGGGCGGGAGTGGGCGCAGATACGCAGTATTTT

J gene: TRBJ2-5
clone size: -
V gene: TRBV5-5
D gene: TRBD2
CDR3 protein: CASSFTTSGRGETQYF
CDR3 DNA: TGTGCCAGCAGCTTTACGACTAGCGGGAGGGGAGAGACCCAGTACTTC

J gene: TRBJ1-3
clone size: -
V gene: TRBV5-1
D gene: -
CDR3 protein: CASSFGQGLHSGNTIYF
CDR3 DNA: TGCGCCAGCAGCTTCGGCCAGGGCCTCCACTCTGGAAACACCATATATTTT

J gene: TRBJ1-6
clone size: -
V gene: TRBV20-1
D gene: -
CDR3 protein: CSASQTGSPLHF
CDR3 DNA: TGCAGTGCTAGTCAAACGGGTTCACCCCTCCACTTT

J gene: TRBJ2-7
clone size: -
V gene: TRBV28
D gene: -
CDR3 protein: CASSPLVDSYEQYF
CDR3 DNA: TGTGCCAGCAGCCCCCTAGTAGACTCCTACGAGCAGTACTTC

J gene: TRBJ2-2
clone size: -
V gene: TRBV27
D gene: -
CDR3 protein: CASTRQGWETGELFF
CDR3 DNA: TGTGCCAGCACCCGCCAGGGGTGGGAGACCGGGGAGCTGTTTTTT

J gene: TRBJ2-7
clone size: -
V gene: TRBV7-3
D gene: -
CDR3 protein: CASSPSRGSYEQYF
CDR3 DNA: TGTGCCAGCAGCCCCTCTAGGGGCTCCTACGAGCAGTACTTC

J gene: TRBJ2-6
clone size: -
V gene: TRBV28
D gene: -
CDR3 protein: CASSLQGEEANVLTF
CDR3 DNA: TGTGCCAGCAGCTTACAGGGTGAAGAAGCCAACGTCCTGACTTTC

J gene: TRBJ2-7
clone size: -
V gene: TRBV9
D gene: -
CDR3 protein: CASSNQAHPYEQYF
CDR3 DNA: TGTGCCAGCAGCAACCAGGCCCACCCCTACGAGCAGTACTTC

J gene: TRBJ1-6
clone size: -
V gene: TRBV5-6
D gene: -
CDR3 protein: CASSFGESPLHF
CDR3 DNA: TGTGCCAGCAGCTTCGGGGAGAGTCCCCTCCACTTT

J gene: TRBJ2-1
clone size: -
V gene: TRBV19
D gene: TRBD1
CDR3 protein: CASSLRTGWSYNEQFF
CDR3 DNA: TGTGCCAGTAGTTTGAGGACAGGGTGGTCCTACAATGAGCAGTTCTTC

J gene: TRBJ2-7
clone size: -
V gene: TRBV28
D gene: -
CDR3 protein: CASEGGTYEQYF
CDR3 DNA: TGTGCCAGTGAGGGGGGGACCTACGAGCAGTACTTC

J gene: TRBJ1-2
clone size: once
V gene: TRBV28
D gene: TRBD1
CDR3 protein: CASGTAFNYGYTF
CDR3 DNA: TGTGCCAGCGGGACAGCGTTTAACTATGGCTACACCTTC

J gene: TRBJ2-2
clone size: -
V gene: TRBV5-1
D gene: -
CDR3 protein: CASSYREGGELFF
CDR3 DNA: TGCGCCAGCAGCTACAGGGAGGGCGGGGAGCTGTTTTTT

J gene: TRBJ1-2
clone size: once
V gene: TRBV7-9
D gene: -
CDR3 protein: CASSERGNF
CDR3 DNA: TGTGCCAGCAGCGAGCGGGGGAACTTC

J gene: TRBJ2-1
clone size: -
V gene: TRBV7-9
D gene: TRBD2
CDR3 protein: CASSLMGGDNEQFF
CDR3 DNA: TGTGCCAGCAGCTTAATGGGAGGGGACAATGAGCAGTTCTTC

J gene: TRBJ2-1
clone size: few
V gene: TRBV19
D gene: TRBD2
CDR3 protein: CASKPGLAGRSSYNEQFF
CDR3 DNA: TGTGCCAGTAAACCGGGACTAGCGGGAAGAAGCTCCTACAATGAGCAGTTCTTC

J gene: TRBJ1-4
clone size: -
V gene: TRBV15
D gene: TRBD1
CDR3 protein: CATSRDRQGTEKLFF
CDR3 DNA: TGTGCCACCAGCAGAGACCGACAGGGCACTGAAAAACTGTTTTTT

J gene: TRBJ1-1
clone size: -
V gene: TRBV19
D gene: -
CDR3 protein: CASSTLPGPMNTEAFF
CDR3 DNA: TGTGCCAGTAGTACCCTGCCTGGGCCCATGAACACTGAAGCTTTCTTT

J gene: TRBJ2-1
clone size: once
V gene: TRBV14
D gene: -
CDR3 protein: CASSQGWIPGEFSNEQFF
CDR3 DNA: TGTGCCAGCAGCCAAGGCTGGATCCCGGGGGAGTTTAGCAATGAGCAGTTCTTC

J gene: TRBJ1-1
clone size: -
V gene: TRBV15
D gene: -
CDR3 protein: CATRPLDGDGGTEAFF
CDR3 DNA: TGTGCCACCAGGCCCCTGGACGGGGATGGTGGCACTGAAGCTTTCTTT

J gene: TRBJ2-5
clone size: -
V gene: TRBV6-5
D gene: -
CDR3 protein: CASRRTQETQYF
CDR3 DNA: TGTGCCAGTAGGAGGACCCAAGAGACCCAGTACTTC

J gene: TRBJ1-6
clone size: once
V gene: TRBV5-1
D gene: -
CDR3 protein: CASSSAGSSYNSPLHF
CDR3 DNA: TGCGCCAGCAGCTCGGCGGGGAGCTCCTATAATTCACCCCTCCACTTT

J gene: TRBJ2-2
clone size: -
V gene: TRBV12-5
D gene: TRBD1
CDR3 protein: CASGTGQPTGELFF
CDR3 DNA: TGTGCTAGTGGAACGGGACAGCCTACCGGGGAGCTGTTTTTT

J gene: TRBJ1-5
clone size: -
V gene: TRBV7-8
D gene: -
CDR3 protein: CASSKRGGEFGQPQHF
CDR3 DNA: TGTGCCAGCAGCAAGAGGGGGGGGGAATTCGGTCAGCCCCAGCATTTT

J gene: TRBJ1-3
clone size: -
V gene: TRBV11-2
D gene: -
CDR3 protein: CASSLQWGDTIYF
CDR3 DNA: TGTGCCAGCAGCCTACAGTGGGGAGACACCATATATTTT

J gene: TRBJ2-1
clone size: -
V gene: TRBV2
D gene: TRBD2
CDR3 protein: CASRPGTSSYNEQFF
CDR3 DNA: TGTGCCAGCAGGCCCGGGACTAGTTCCTACAATGAGCAGTTCTTC

J gene: TRBJ1-1
clone size: -
V gene: TRBV6-5
D gene: TRBD1
CDR3 protein: CASSYPSGQGNTEAFF
CDR3 DNA: TGTGCCAGCAGTTACCCATCAGGACAGGGAAACACTGAAGCTTTCTTT

J gene: TRBJ2-7
clone size: -
V gene: TRBV27
D gene: -
CDR3 protein: CASSPRTDPYEQYF
CDR3 DNA: TGTGCCAGCAGTCCCCGGACAGACCCCTACGAGCAGTACTTC